These T cell receptor beta chains were read from a single sample in a study of OX40 agonist ivuxolimab in advanced cancers. The assay was immunoSEQ multiplex PCR, and TCRdb's table has in-frame clones only and misses some. The sample shows about 66,000 clones, roughly 87% of them seen only once. The sequences come from CD4+ or CD8+ T cells sorted from blood, collected in a trial of the OX40 agonist ivuxolimab. These TCRs come from an adult with an advanced solid tumor such as melanoma, head and neck, liver or kidney cancer. Both conserved end residues are part of each CDR3. Each record gives: D gene, clone size, J gene, V gene, CDR3 DNA, CDR3 protein. The D gene is left open where the match is weak. A row's size may be missing; if present it is once, few, many or a size class.

-,-,TRBJ1-2,TRBV28,TGTGCCAGCGGGACGGTGAACTATGGCTACACCTTC,CASGTVNYGYTF
-,once,TRBJ1-6,TRBV28,TGTGCCAGCAGTTTAAGTCCCAGGCCCCTCCACTTT,CASSLSPRPLHF
-,-,TRBJ2-7,TRBV19,TGTGCCAGTAGTATAGATCCGGTCGCCTACGAGCAGTACTTC,CASSIDPVAYEQYF
-,-,TRBJ2-7,TRBV19,TGTGCCAGTAGTATAGTCGGGTTAGCCTACGAGCAGTACTTC,CASSIVGLAYEQYF
-,-,TRBJ1-4,TRBV27,TGTGCCAGCAGTTCGTCATGGAGGCGCGACGTCAATGAAAAACTGTTTTTT,CASSSSWRRDVNEKLFF
TRBD2,-,TRBJ2-5,TRBV7-6,TGTGCCAGCAGCACATCGGGACTAGCGGGCCAAGAGACCCAGTACTTC,CASSTSGLAGQETQYF
-,-,TRBJ2-7,TRBV27,TGTGCCAGCAGTGTCGGCTACGAGCAGTACTTC,CASSVGYEQYF
-,-,TRBJ2-5,TRBV11-3,TGTGCCAGCAGCCCCCGGGTATACCAAGAGACCCAGTACTTC,CASSPRVYQETQYF
-,-,TRBJ1-3,TRBV2,TGTGCCAGCAGTGAGGGACATCGCTCTGGAAACACCATATATTTT,CASSEGHRSGNTIYF
TRBD1,few,TRBJ1-5,TRBV6-1,TGTGCCAGCAGTGAATGGACAGGTAGCAATCAGCCCCAGCATTTT,CASSEWTGSNQPQHF
TRBD1,-,TRBJ1-1,TRBV30,TGTGCCTGGAGTGGACAGGGTCGTGGAGCTTTCTTT,CAWSGQGRGAFF
TRBD2,-,TRBJ2-5,TRBV11-2,TGTGCCAGCAGCTTAAGGCCAGCGGGAGGGCTCGGGGAGACCCAGTACTTC,CASSLRPAGGLGETQYF
-,-,TRBJ1-5,TRBV28,TGTGCCAGCAGTTTAAGGAGACTTGGGGGCAATCAGCCCCAGCATTTT,CASSLRRLGGNQPQHF
TRBD2,-,TRBJ2-2,TRBV6-1,TGTGCCAGCAGTGAAAGCGGGAGTGATAGCGGGGAGCTGTTTTTT,CASSESGSDSGELFF
-,-,TRBJ1-5,TRBV6-1,TGTGCCAGCAGTGAAGTCTCTCAGCCCCAGCATTTT,CASSEVSQPQHF
TRBD2,-,TRBJ2-7,TRBV28,TGTGCCACCGTCGGAGTCTGGGGGGGAGAACTTGGGCGGGACCCCACCTACGAGCAGTACTTC,CATVGVWGGELGRDPTYEQYF
-,-,TRBJ2-3,TRBV19,TGTGCCAGTAGTACGTCCTCTGGCACAGATACGCAGTATTTT,CASSTSSGTDTQYF
TRBD1,-,TRBJ2-7,TRBV7-8,TGTGCCAGCTCTGGACAGGGACCCTACGAGCAGTACTTC,CASSGQGPYEQYF
TRBD2,few,TRBJ2-3,TRBV15,TGTGCCACCACGTTAGCGGGAGCGGCAGATACGCAGTATTTT,CATTLAGAADTQYF
-,-,TRBJ2-7,TRBV7-8,-,CASSLEYFGHETYEQYF
TRBD1,-,TRBJ1-2,TRBV7-2,TGTGCCAGCAGCTTAAACGAGGTGGGACAGAGTGCTGGCTACACCTTC,CASSLNEVGQSAGYTF
-,few,TRBJ2-1,TRBV7-2,TGTGCCAGCAGCGAGAGTTCCTACAATGAGCAGTTCTTC,CASSESSYNEQFF
-,once,TRBJ2-7,TRBV12-2,TGTGCAAGTCGAGGGTGGGGTTTGATGGGCGAGCAGTACTTC,CASRGWGLMGEQYF
-,once,TRBJ1-2,TRBV7-2,TGTGCCAGCAGCTTAGAGTTCGGGGCTAACTATGGCTACACCTTC,CASSLEFGANYGYTF
TRBD1,few,TRBJ2-6,TRBV15,TGTGCCACCAGCGGAACGGACAGGGGGCTCTCTGGGGCCAACGTCCTGACTTTC,CATSGTDRGLSGANVLTF
TRBD1,once,TRBJ2-5,TRBV2,TGTGCCAGCAACCGGGACAGGGGGCCGTCGGAGACCCAGTACTTC,CASNRDRGPSETQYF
TRBD2,-,TRBJ2-5,TRBV30,TGTGCCTGGAGCTCCGACCTAGCGGGAGGAAAAGAGACCCAGTACTTC,CAWSSDLAGGKETQYF
-,-,TRBJ2-7,TRBV7-9,TGTGCCAGCAGCTTGATTTCTAGCGCTGTTAGCTCCTACGAGCAGTACTTC,CASSLISSAVSSYEQYF
TRBD1,-,TRBJ2-3,TRBV19,TGTGCCAGTAGTCTTCCAGTGACAGGGTTGATCCCAGATACGCAGTATTTT,CASSLPVTGLIPDTQYF
TRBD1,-,TRBJ2-3,TRBV28,TGTGCCAGCAGTTCCTCAGGGGGTCGAACAGATACGCAGTATTTT,CASSSSGGRTDTQYF
TRBD1,-,TRBJ2-7,TRBV9,TGTGCCAGCAGCTCGCGGACAGGGGGCAAAGTGCAGTACTTC,CASSSRTGGKVQYF
TRBD2,-,TRBJ2-1,TRBV28,TGTGCCAGCAGTTCCACAAAGTGGACTAGCTCCTACAATGAGCAGTTCTTC,CASSSTKWTSSYNEQFF
TRBD2,-,TRBJ2-1,TRBV7-8,TGTGCCAGCAGCTATGGGACTAGCGGGAGTCCTGAGCAGTTCTTC,CASSYGTSGSPEQFF
-,-,TRBJ1-4,TRBV28,TGTGCCAGCAGGGGGGGTGCTAATGAAAAACTGTTTTTT,CASRGGANEKLFF
-,once,TRBJ2-3,TRBV18,TGTGCCAGCTCATCCAACACAGATACGCAGTATTTT,CASSSNTDTQYF
-,-,TRBJ1-1,TRBV29-1,TGCAGCGTTGAAGACACCGGCACTGAAGCTTTCTTT,CSVEDTGTEAFF
-,-,TRBJ1-1,TRBV7-3,TGTGCCAGCAGCGGATATCGGATGAACACTGAAGCTTTCTTT,CASSGYRMNTEAFF
TRBD2,-,TRBJ2-1,TRBV2,TGTGCCAGCAGTGAAACTAGCGGGAGGTACAGTGAGCAGTTCTTC,CASSETSGRYSEQFF
TRBD2,-,TRBJ2-1,TRBV11-3,TGTGCCAGCAGCCTTTCGTCTAGCGGGAGGGCCTATGAGCAGTTCTTC,CASSLSSSGRAYEQFF
-,-,TRBJ1-2,TRBV5-1,TGCGCCAGCAGATTGGATTCAGAAGGCTATGGCTACACCTTC,CASRLDSEGYGYTF
TRBD1,-,TRBJ2-7,TRBV7-6,TGTGCCAGCAGCTTGGGGACAGTTTACGAGCAGTACTTC,CASSLGTVYEQYF
-,-,TRBJ2-1,TRBV19,TGTGCCAGTAGTATAGATCCTAGGGCTGAGCAGTTCTTC,CASSIDPRAEQFF
-,few,TRBJ1-1,TRBV27,TGTGCCAGCAGTAACCAGATGAACACTGAAGCTTTCTTT,CASSNQMNTEAFF
-,once,TRBJ1-1,TRBV9,TGTGCCAGCAGCGTAGTGGGGGGATTGAACACTGAAGCTTTCTTT,CASSVVGGLNTEAFF
-,-,TRBJ1-1,TRBV11-3,TGTGCCAGCAGCTTCGGGGGTGAAGCTTTCTTT,CASSFGGEAFF
-,-,TRBJ1-1,TRBV6-5,TGTGCCAGCATCGGACAGCTGAACACTGAAGCTTTCTTT,CASIGQLNTEAFF
-,once,TRBJ2-1,TRBV19,TGTGCCAGTAGTCCCCGGTTTGCGGAGCGCTCCTACAATGAGCAGTTCTTC,CASSPRFAERSYNEQFF
-,-,TRBJ1-2,TRBV21-1,TGTGCCAGCAGCGACCAGGGGGACAGGGCCGGCTACACCTTC,CASSDQGDRAGYTF
-,-,TRBJ1-5,TRBV7-4,TGTGCCAGTCCGCCGGGGTGGCGCAATCAGCCCCAGCATTTT,CASPPGWRNQPQHF
-,-,TRBJ1-1,TRBV9,TGTGCCAGCAGCCAGGGCCCGAACACTGAAGCTTTCTTT,CASSQGPNTEAFF
TRBD2,-,TRBJ2-1,TRBV6-5,TGTGCCAGCAGTACACTCGGGAGGTTACCCAATGAGCAGTTCTTC,CASSTLGRLPNEQFF
-,-,TRBJ1-6,TRBV27,TGTGCCAGCAGGCCCGTCGAGCAAATTTATTCACCCCTCCACTTT,CASRPVEQIYSPLHF